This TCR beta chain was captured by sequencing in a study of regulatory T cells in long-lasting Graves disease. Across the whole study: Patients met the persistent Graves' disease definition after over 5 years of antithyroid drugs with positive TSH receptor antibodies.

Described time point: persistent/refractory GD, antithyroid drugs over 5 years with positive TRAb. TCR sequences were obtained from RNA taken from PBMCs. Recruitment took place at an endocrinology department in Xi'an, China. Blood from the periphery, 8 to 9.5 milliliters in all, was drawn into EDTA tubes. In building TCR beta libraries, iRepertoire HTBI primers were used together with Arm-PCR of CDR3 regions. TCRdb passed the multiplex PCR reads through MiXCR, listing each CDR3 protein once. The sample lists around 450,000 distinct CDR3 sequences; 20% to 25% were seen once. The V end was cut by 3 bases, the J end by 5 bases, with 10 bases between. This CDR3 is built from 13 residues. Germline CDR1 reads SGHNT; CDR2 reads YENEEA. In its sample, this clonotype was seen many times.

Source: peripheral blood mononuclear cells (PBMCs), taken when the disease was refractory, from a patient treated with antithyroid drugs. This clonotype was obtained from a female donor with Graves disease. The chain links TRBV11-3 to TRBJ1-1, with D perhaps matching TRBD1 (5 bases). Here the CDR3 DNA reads TGTGCCAGCAGCTTGGGGACGGCAACTGAAGCTTTCTTT. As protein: CASSLGTATEAFF.